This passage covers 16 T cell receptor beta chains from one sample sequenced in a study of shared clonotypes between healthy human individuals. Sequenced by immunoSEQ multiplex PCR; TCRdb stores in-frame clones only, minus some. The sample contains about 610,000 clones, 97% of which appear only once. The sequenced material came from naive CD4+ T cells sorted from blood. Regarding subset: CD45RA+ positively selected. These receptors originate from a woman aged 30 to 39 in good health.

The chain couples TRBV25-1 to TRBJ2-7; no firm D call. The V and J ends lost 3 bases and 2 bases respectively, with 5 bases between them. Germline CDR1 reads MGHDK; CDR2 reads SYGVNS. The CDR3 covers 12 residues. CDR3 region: CASSDTTYEQYF. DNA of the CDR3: TGTGCCAGCAGTGACACGACCTACGAGCAGTACTTC.

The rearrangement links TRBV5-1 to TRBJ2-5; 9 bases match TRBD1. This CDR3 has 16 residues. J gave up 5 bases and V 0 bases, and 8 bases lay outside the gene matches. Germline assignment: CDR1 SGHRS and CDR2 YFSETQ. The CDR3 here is CASSLVGTGSFETQYF. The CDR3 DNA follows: TGCGCCAGCAGCTTGGTCGGGACAGGGTCTTTTGAGACCCAGTACTTC.

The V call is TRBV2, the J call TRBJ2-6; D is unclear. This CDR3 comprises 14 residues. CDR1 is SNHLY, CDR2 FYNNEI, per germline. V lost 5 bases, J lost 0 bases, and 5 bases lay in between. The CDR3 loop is CASSWSSGANVLTF. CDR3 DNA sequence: TGTGCCAGCAGTTGGAGCTCTGGGGCCAACGTCCTGACTTTC.

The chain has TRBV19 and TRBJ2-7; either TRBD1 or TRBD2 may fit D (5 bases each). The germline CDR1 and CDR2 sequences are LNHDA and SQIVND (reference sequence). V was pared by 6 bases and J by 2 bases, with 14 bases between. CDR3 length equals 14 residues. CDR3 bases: TGTGCCAGTAGGGGACCTATACCACCCTACGAGCAGTACTTC. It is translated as CASRGPIPPYEQYF.

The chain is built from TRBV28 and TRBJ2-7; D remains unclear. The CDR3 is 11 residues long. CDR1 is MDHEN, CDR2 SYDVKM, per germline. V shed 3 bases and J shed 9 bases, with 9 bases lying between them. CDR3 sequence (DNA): TGTGCCAGCAGTTTTCAAGGGTGGCAGTACTTC. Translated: CASSFQGWQYF.

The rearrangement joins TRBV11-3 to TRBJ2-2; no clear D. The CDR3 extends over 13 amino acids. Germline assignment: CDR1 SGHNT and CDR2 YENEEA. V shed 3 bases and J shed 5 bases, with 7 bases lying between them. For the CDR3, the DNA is TGTGCCAGCAGCTTCTTACAGACCGGGGAGCTGTTTTTT. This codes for CASSFLQTGELFF.

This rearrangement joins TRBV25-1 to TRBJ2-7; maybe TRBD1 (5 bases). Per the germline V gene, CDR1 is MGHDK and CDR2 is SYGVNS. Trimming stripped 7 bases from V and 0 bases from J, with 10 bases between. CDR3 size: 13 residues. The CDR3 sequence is CASMSRDSYEQYF. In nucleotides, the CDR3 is TGTGCCAGCATGAGCAGGGACTCCTACGAGCAGTACTTC.

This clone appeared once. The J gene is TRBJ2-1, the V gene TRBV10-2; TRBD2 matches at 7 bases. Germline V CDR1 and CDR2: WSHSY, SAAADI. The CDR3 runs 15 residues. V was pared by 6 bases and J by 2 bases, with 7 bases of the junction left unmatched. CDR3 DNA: TGCGCCAGCAGGCGCCGGGACTACCCCTACAATGAGCAGTTCTTC. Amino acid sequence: CASRRRDYPYNEQFF.

As DNA, the CDR3 is TGTGCCAGCACCGACGGGGGGGCGGGTGAAAAACTGTTTTTT. Amino acid sequence: CASTDGGAGEKLFF. This chain connects TRBV2 to TRBJ1-4, with TRBD1 as a possible D gene (6 bases). V was cut by 7 bases and J by 7 bases, with 16 bases left in between. From germline, CDR1 is SNHLY and CDR2 FYNNEI. The CDR3 length is 14 residues.

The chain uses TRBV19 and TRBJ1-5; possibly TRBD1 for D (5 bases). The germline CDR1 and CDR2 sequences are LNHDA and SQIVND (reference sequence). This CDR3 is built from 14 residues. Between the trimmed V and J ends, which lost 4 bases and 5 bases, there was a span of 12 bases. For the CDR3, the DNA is TGTGCCAGTAGTACGCCAGGGTCGGATCAGCCCCAGCATTTT. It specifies CASSTPGSDQPQHF.

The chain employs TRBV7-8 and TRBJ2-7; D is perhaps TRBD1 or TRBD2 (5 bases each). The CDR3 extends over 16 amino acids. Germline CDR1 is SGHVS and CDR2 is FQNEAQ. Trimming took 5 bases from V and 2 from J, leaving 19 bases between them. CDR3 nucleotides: TGTGCCAGCAGCCAAGGCCCCGGGACCTATACCTACGAGCAGTACTTC. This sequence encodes CASSQGPGTYTYEQYF.

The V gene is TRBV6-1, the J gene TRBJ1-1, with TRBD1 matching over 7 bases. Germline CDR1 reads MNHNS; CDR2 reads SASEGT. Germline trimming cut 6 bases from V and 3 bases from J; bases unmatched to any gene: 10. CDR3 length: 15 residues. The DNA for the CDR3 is TGTGCCAGCAGACGCGCGACCGGGACAGACACTGAAGCTTTCTTT. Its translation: CASRRATGTDTEAFF.

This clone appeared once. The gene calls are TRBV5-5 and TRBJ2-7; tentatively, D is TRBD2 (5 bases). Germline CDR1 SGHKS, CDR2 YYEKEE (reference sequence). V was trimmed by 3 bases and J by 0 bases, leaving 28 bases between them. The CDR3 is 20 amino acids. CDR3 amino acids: CASSSAYTPRASLSSYEQYF. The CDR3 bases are TGTGCCAGCAGCTCAGCTTACACCCCGCGGGCCTCTTTGAGCTCCTACGAGCAGTACTTC.

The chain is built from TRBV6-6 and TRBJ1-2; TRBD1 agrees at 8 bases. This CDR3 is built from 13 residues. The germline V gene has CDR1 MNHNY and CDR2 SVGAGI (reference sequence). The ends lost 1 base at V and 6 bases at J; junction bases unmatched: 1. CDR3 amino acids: CASSYWDRHGYTF. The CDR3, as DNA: TGTGCCAGCAGTTACTGGGACAGGCATGGCTACACCTTC.

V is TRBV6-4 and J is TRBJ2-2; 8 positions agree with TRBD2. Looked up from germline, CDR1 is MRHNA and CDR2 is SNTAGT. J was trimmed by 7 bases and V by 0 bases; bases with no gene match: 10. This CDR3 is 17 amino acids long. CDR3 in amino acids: CASSDSHEAGDGGELFF. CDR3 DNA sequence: TGTGCCAGCAGTGACTCTCATGAAGCGGGAGATGGCGGGGAGCTGTTTTTT.

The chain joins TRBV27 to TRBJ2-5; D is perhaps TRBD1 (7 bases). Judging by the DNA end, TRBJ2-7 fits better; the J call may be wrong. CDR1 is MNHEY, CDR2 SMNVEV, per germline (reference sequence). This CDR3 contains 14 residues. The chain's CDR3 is CASSLQGGFYEQYF. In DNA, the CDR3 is TGTGCCAGCAGTTTACAGGGGGGATTCTACGAGCAGTACTTC.